The 23 T cell receptor beta chains below all came from one sample that was sequenced in a study of cytomegalovirus exposure and HLA in healthy donors. 13 Jbeta primers and 60 Vbeta primers were used for the PCR. TCRdb keeps only in-frame clones here, not all; method: immunoSEQ multiplex PCR. The sample gives approximately 120,000 clones, around 78% of which show up once; roughly 3.5% is in the top ten. Input material: PBMCs. The source is a middle-aged man in good health and CMV-seronegative.

The chain links TRBV6-1 to TRBJ2-1; the match to TRBD1 covers 8 bases. From germline, CDR1 is MNHNS and CDR2 SASEGT. The trim removed 3 bases at V and 5 bases at J, leaving 15 bases unmatched. The CDR3 runs to 18 residues. The CDR3, as DNA: TGTGCCAGCAGTGACCCCGGGACAGGTAAAGGATTACACAATGAGCAGTTCTTC. Residues: CASSDPGTGKGLHNEQFF.

The rearrangement uses TRBV13 and TRBJ1-5, with D perhaps TRBD1 (5 bases). The CDR3 totals 13 residues. Germline V gene lookup returns CDR1 PRHDT and CDR2 FYEKMQ (reference sequence). V was pared by 0 bases and J by 7 bases, with 7 bases between. The CDR3: CASSLGRGQPQHF. For the CDR3, the DNA is TGTGCCAGCAGCTTAGGAAGGGGCCAGCCCCAGCATTTT.

V gene TRBV2 combines with J gene TRBJ1-6; a possible D gene is TRBD1 (5 bases). This CDR3 is 13 amino acids long. V lost 10 bases and J 7 bases, leaving 14 bases between the germline ends. The germline CDR1 and CDR2 sequences are SNHLY and FYNNEI. Here the CDR3 reads CATTGVENSPLHF. In DNA, the CDR3 is TGTGCCACGACGGGGGTGGAGAATTCACCCCTCCACTTT.

V usage is TRBV7-3 and J usage is TRBJ2-1; D ambiguous. The CDR3 sequence is 15 residues long. The V gene's germline CDR1 is SGHTA and CDR2 FQGTGA. The V end lost 2 bases, the J end lost 0 bases, and 8 bases lay between the germline ends. Here the CDR3 DNA reads TGTGCCAGCAGCTTACGTAAGAGCTCCTACAATGAGCAGTTCTTC. Its protein is CASSLRKSSYNEQFF.

The chain uses TRBV4-1 and TRBJ1-1; tentative D call: TRBD1 (5 bases). In germline, CDR1 is MGHRA, CDR2 YSYEKL. The CDR3 covers 18 residues. Trimming took off 4 bases at V and 4 bases at J, with 25 bases between the two ends. CDR3 sequence (DNA): TGCGCCAGCAGCCGAGAAAACTTGTGGCAGGGTAGGGGCACTGAAGCTTTCTTT. Protein sequence: CASSRENLWQGRGTEAFF.

The rearrangement links TRBV28 to TRBJ2-7; the D is unclear. Trimming stripped 7 bases from V and 0 bases from J, with 7 bases between. In germline, CDR1 is MDHEN, CDR2 SYDVKM. CDR3 length: 12 amino acids. The CDR3 nucleotides read TGTGCCAGCACTGCAGTCTCCTACGAGCAGTACTTC. Encoded protein: CASTAVSYEQYF. Supplemented by reference TRBV28 and TRBJ2-7, the full variable domain reads DVKVTQSSRYLVKRTGEKVFLECVQDMDHENMFWYRQDPGLGLRLIYFSYDVKMKEKGDIPEGYSVSREKKERFSLILESASTNQTSMYLCASTAVSYEQYFGPGTRLTVT.

The gene calls are TRBV28 and TRBJ2-7; 7 bases align to TRBD1. Germline V gene data show CDR1 as MDHEN and CDR2 as SYDVKM. This CDR3 spans 15 amino acids. After removal of 3 bases from V and 2 bases from J, the junction contained 7 bases not matched to a gene. CDR3 protein: CASSFAGTDTYEQYF. The CDR3 nucleotides read TGTGCCAGCAGTTTTGCCGGGACAGATACCTACGAGCAGTACTTC.

The genes are TRBV6-6 and TRBJ2-7, with D tentatively TRBD1 (6 bases). This CDR3 is 15 amino acids long. The V end lost 8 bases, the J end lost 3 bases, and 20 bases lay between the germline ends. Germline lookup yields CDR1 MNHNY and CDR2 SVGAGI (reference sequence). The CDR3 DNA reads TGTGCCAGCGTCCATGGGTTTGGGGGCAGCTACGAGCAGTACTTC. Protein sequence: CASVHGFGGSYEQYF.

The CDR3 region is CASSWDTNTGELFF. The CDR3 DNA reads as TGTGCCAGCAGCTGGGACACTAACACCGGGGAGCTGTTTTTT. The chain couples TRBV11-3 to TRBJ2-2; TRBD1 might be the D (6 bases). Germline assignment: CDR1 SGHNT and CDR2 YENEEA. The length of the CDR3 is 14 residues. V lost 4 bases to trimming and J lost 2 bases, with 8 bases between them.

This clone has only a few counts. The rearrangement links TRBV5-5 to TRBJ1-6; 11 positions agree with TRBD1. Germline CDR1 is SGHKS and CDR2 is YYEKEE (reference sequence). Unmatched junction bases numbered 4, after V lost 3 bases and J lost 8 bases. This CDR3 comprises 15 residues. The DNA of the CDR3 is TGTGCCAGCAGCTGGACAGGGGGCGCTTATTCACCCCTCCACTTT. This codes for CASSWTGGAYSPLHF.

This chain connects TRBV5-6 to TRBJ1-4; D gene uncertain. CDR1 and CDR2 (germline): SGHDT, YYEEEE. The CDR3 is 14 amino acids. V was cut by 4 bases and J by 7 bases, with 14 bases left in between. CDR3: CASSPGFGSEKLFF. CDR3 sequence (DNA): TGTGCCAGCAGCCCTGGCTTCGGGAGTGAAAAACTGTTTTTT. Looking up the rest from reference TRBV5-6 and TRBJ1-4 gives the full variable domain: DAGVTQSPTHLIKTRGQQVTLRCSPKSGHDTVSWYQQALGQGPQFIFQYYEEEERQRGNFPDRFSGHQFPNYSSELNVNALLLGDSALYLCASSPGFGSEKLFFGSGTQLSVL.

The gene calls are TRBV5-6 and TRBJ1-2, with D perhaps TRBD1 (6 bases). Trimming pared 3 bases from V and 4 bases from J, leaving 22 bases between. This CDR3 is 17 amino acids long. The germline gives CDR1 SGHDT, CDR2 YYEEEE. DNA of the CDR3: TGTGCCAGCAGCTGGGCCACGGCGGACAGAGCATCCTATGGCTACACCTTC. Protein product: CASSWATADRASYGYTF.

The gene calls are TRBV30 and TRBJ2-2, with D perhaps matching TRBD2 (5 bases). The CDR3 is 13 residues long. Germline loops: CDR1 GTSNPN, CDR2 SVGIG (reference sequence). V was shortened by 3 bases and J by 3 bases, with 8 bases between the two germline ends. The CDR3 loop reads CAWREGYTGELFF. CDR3 nucleotide sequence: TGTGCCTGGAGAGAGGGATACACCGGGGAGCTGTTTTTT.

The chain couples TRBV6-4 to TRBJ1-2; a weak D match, TRBD1 (6 bases). The CDR3 has 13 amino acids. The germline V gene has CDR1 MRHNA and CDR2 SNTAGT. V shed 6 bases and J shed 5 bases, with 13 bases lying between them. CDR3 region: CASRAGGEYGYTF. The CDR3 nucleotides read TGTGCCAGCAGAGCTGGGGGCGAGTATGGCTACACCTTC.

The chain is built from TRBV2 and TRBJ1-4; D not resolved. Germline-derived CDR1 and CDR2 are SNHLY and FYNNEI. This CDR3 is 14 amino acids long. Trimming took off 7 bases at V and 10 bases at J, with 19 bases between the two ends. CDR3 region: CASTKEKTSGKLFF. CDR3 sequence (DNA): TGTGCCAGCACCAAAGAGAAAACGAGCGGAAAACTGTTTTTT.

The CDR3 loop is CASNPESSYNEQFF. DNA for the CDR3: TGTGCCAGCAACCCAGAAAGCTCCTACAATGAGCAGTTCTTC. The V call is TRBV2, the J call TRBJ2-1; D not certain. Looked up from germline, CDR1 is SNHLY and CDR2 is FYNNEI. The CDR3 spans 14 residues. V lost 7 bases to trimming and J lost 0 bases, with 10 bases between them. Looking up the rest from reference TRBV2 and TRBJ2-1 gives the full variable domain: EPEVTQTPSHQVTQMGQEVILRCVPISNHLYFYWYRQILGQKVEFLVSFYNNEISEKSEIFDDQFSVERPDGSNFTLKIRSTKLEDSAMYFCASNPESSYNEQFFGPGTRLTVL.

This clone occurred many times. The gene calls are TRBV7-6 and TRBJ2-2, with TRBD2 matching 7 bases. V gave up 7 bases and J gave up 0 bases; unmatched junction bases: 5. Germline V CDR1 and CDR2: SGHVS, FNYEAQ. This CDR3 has 15 amino acids. The CDR3 loop reads CASKRDYSNTGELFF. CDR3 bases: TGTGCCAGCAAACGGGACTACTCGAACACCGGGGAGCTGTTTTTT.

This clone was detected only once. The chain recombines TRBV7-2 with TRBJ1-2; tentatively, D is TRBD1 (5 bases). Per the germline V gene, CDR1 is SGHTA and CDR2 is FQGNSA. CDR3 length equals 17 residues. Trimming pared 0 bases from V and 4 bases from J, leaving 18 bases between. The CDR3 DNA is TGTGCCAGCAGCTTAGCGCCTCAGGCAGGGCGGTCCTATGGCTACACCTTC. This sequence encodes CASSLAPQAGRSYGYTF.

This chain connects TRBV19 to TRBJ1-2, with D maybe TRBD1 (5 bases). Per the germline V gene, CDR1 is LNHDA and CDR2 is SQIVND (reference sequence). The CDR3 sequence is 11 residues long. Deletions cut 5 bases from V and 8 bases from J, with 9 bases between. CDR3 DNA sequence: TGTGCCAGTAGTTGGAGGGGCGGCTACACCTTC. It specifies CASSWRGGYTF.

There are a few counts of this clone. The chain uses TRBV6-1 and TRBJ1-1, with 8 nucleotides matching TRBD1. Trimming removed 4 bases from V and 6 bases from J; junction bases left unmatched: 4. The CDR3 consists of 13 residues. Per germline, CDR1 MNHNS and CDR2 SASEGT. The CDR3 DNA is TGTGCCAGCAGTGGGGGACAGGTCCCTGAAGCTTTCTTT. Translating it yields CASSGGQVPEAFF.

J is TRBJ1-2 and V is TRBV9; D unresolved. CDR1 is SGDLS, CDR2 YYNGEE, per germline. This CDR3 comprises 15 residues. Trimming left V 1 base short and J 5 bases short, with 15 bases between. The CDR3 DNA sequence: TGTGCCAGCAGCGTAAAAGAGGGTTTCCCTTATGGCTACACCTTC. Translating it yields CASSVKEGFPYGYTF.

The gene calls are TRBV19 and TRBJ1-6, with D possibly matching TRBD1 (6 bases). Germline CDR1 LNHDA, CDR2 SQIVND (reference sequence). The V end was cut by 8 bases, the J end by 7 bases, with 12 bases between. CDR3 length equals 13 residues. The CDR3 loop reads CASQGYLNSPLHF. DNA for the CDR3: TGTGCCAGTCAGGGGTATTTGAATTCACCCCTCCACTTT.

This clone has just one count. J is TRBJ2-7 and V is TRBV9; 14 bases align to TRBD2. The trim removed 3 bases at V and 5 bases at J, leaving 1 base unmatched. Looked up from germline, CDR1 is SGDLS and CDR2 is YYNGEE. The CDR3 has 14 amino acids. The CDR3 loop reads CASSEGLAGDEQYF. The CDR3 DNA follows: TGTGCCAGCAGCGAGGGACTAGCGGGGGACGAGCAGTACTTC.